This TCR beta chain originates from a study of blood T cell repertoires in COVID-19. On the study more broadly: Researchers got acute and convalescent COVID-19 samples from the United States, Italy and Spain. T cells, B-cell-depleted T cells, or PBMCs supplied cDNA or gDNA.

The germline V gene has CDR1 SGHRS and CDR2 YFSETQ. The CDR3 loop spans 13 amino acids. The V end lost 1 base, the J end lost 0 bases, and 4 bases lay between the germline ends. The authors' processing: For nucleated cells, counts were estimated from reference gene primer amplification. The repertoire was sequenced with immunoSEQ multiplex PCR; TCRdb's copy has only in-frame clones and lacks some. V, J and clone size reflect that table, while D and trimming were determined from the DNA. Of around 250,000 clones listed, about 83% are singletons. Sequences were obtained from peripheral blood. The receptor was isolated from a woman aged 40 to 55 who had recovered from COVID-19. The chain couples TRBV5-1 to TRBJ1-1, with D unclear. In nucleotides, the CDR3 is TGCGCCAGCAGCTTGCTCGTGAACACTGAAGCTTTCTTT. Translating gives CASSLLVNTEAFF.